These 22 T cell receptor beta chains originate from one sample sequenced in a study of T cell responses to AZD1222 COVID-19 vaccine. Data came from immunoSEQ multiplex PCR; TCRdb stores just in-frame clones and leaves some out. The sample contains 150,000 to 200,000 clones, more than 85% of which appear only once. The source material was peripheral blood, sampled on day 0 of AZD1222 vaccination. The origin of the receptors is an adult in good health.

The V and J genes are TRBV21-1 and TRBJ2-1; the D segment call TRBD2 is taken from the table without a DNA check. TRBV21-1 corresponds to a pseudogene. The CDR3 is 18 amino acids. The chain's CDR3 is CASSKEPPERGTDNEQFF. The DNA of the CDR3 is TGTGCCAGCAGCAAAGAGCCACCGGAGCGCGGGACCGACAATGAGCAGTTCTTC.

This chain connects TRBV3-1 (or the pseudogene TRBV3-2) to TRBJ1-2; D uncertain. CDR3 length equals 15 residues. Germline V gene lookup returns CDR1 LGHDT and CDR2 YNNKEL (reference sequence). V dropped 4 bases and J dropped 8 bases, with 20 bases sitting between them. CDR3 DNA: TGTGCCAGCAGCCTCACGGAGTTGGGGTGGGGAGGCTACACCTTC. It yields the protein CASSLTELGWGGYTF.

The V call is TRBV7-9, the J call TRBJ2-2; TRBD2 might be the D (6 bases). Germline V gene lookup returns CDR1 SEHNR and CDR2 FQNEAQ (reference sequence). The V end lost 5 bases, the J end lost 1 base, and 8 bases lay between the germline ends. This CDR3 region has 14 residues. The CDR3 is CASSRDWNTGELFF. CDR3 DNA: TGTGCCAGCAGCCGGGACTGGAACACCGGGGAGCTGTTTTTT.

The CDR3 spells CASSAGWKETQYF. DNA for the CDR3: TGTGCCAGCAGCGCAGGGTGGAAAGAGACCCAGTACTTC. This chain links TRBV6-5 with TRBJ2-5, with D possibly matching TRBD1 (5 bases). Between the trimmed V and J ends, which lost 6 bases and 3 bases, there was a span of 11 bases. The CDR3 spans 13 residues. The germline gives CDR1 MNHEY, CDR2 SVGAGI.

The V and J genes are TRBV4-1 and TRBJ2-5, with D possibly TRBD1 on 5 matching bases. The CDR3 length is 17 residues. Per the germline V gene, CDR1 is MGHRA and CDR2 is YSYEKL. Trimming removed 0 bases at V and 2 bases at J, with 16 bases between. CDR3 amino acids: CASSQERATERQETQYF. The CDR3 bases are TGCGCCAGCAGCCAAGAACGGGCGACAGAGAGGCAAGAGACCCAGTACTTC.

The CDR3 reads CASSQGQGVRANYGYTF. CDR3 in DNA: TGCGCCAGCAGCCAAGGACAGGGAGTAAGAGCTAACTATGGCTACACCTTC. The chain employs TRBV4-3 and TRBJ1-2; 7 bases are shared with TRBD1. Trimming cost V 1 base and J 0 bases; bases outside gene matches: 8. The length of the CDR3 is 17 residues. From germline, CDR1 is LGHNA and CDR2 YSLEER.

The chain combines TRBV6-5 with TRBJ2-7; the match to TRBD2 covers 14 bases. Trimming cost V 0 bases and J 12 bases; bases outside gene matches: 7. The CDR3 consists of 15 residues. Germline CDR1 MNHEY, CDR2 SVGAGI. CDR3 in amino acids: CASSYSSRTSGGLYF. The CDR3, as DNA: TGTGCCAGCAGTTACTCATCGAGGACTAGCGGGGGGTTGTACTTC.

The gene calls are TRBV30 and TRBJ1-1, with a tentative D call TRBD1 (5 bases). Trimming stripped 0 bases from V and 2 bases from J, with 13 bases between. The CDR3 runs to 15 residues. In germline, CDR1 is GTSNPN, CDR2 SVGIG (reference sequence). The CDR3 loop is CAWSVLGGLNTEAFF. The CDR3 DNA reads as TGTGCCTGGAGTGTACTTGGGGGGTTAAACACTGAAGCTTTCTTT.

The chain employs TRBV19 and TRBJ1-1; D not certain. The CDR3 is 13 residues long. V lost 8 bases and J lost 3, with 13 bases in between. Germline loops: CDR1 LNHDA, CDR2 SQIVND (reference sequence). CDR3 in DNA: TGTGCCAGTGGGATCGGATTGTACACTGAAGCTTTCTTT. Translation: CASGIGLYTEAFF.

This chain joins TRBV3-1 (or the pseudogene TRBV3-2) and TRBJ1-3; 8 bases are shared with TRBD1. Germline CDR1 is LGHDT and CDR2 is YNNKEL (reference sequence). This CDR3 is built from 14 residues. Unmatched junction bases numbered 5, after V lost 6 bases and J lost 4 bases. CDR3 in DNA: TGTGCCAGCAGTTTTGGACAGGGAGGAAACACCATATATTTT. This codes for CASSFGQGGNTIYF.

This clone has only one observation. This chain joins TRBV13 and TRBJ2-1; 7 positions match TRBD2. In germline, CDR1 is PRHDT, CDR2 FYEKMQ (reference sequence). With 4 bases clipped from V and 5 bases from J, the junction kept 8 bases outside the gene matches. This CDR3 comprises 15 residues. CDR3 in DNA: TGTGCCAGCAGCTCCCTCGGGGGGTTTAACAATGAGCAGTTCTTC. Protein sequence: CASSSLGGFNNEQFF.

In nucleotides, the CDR3 is TGTGCCACCAGTGATTTGCCCCGTTCTAGCGGCTACAATGAGCAGTTCTTC. Its translation is CATSDLPRSSGYNEQFF. The V call is TRBV24-1, the J call TRBJ2-1, with TRBD2 matching over 7 bases. CDR1 and CDR2 from the germline V gene are KGHDR and SFDVKD. The CDR3 consists of 17 residues. J gave up 3 bases and V 0 bases, and 7 bases lay outside the gene matches.

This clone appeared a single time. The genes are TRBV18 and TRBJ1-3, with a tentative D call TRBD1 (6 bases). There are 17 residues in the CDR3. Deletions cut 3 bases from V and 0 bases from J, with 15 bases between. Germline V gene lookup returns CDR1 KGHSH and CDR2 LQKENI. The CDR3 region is CASSPSPRGPSGNTIYF. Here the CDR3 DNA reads TGTGCCAGCTCACCTTCACCCCGGGGGCCCTCTGGAAACACCATATATTTT.

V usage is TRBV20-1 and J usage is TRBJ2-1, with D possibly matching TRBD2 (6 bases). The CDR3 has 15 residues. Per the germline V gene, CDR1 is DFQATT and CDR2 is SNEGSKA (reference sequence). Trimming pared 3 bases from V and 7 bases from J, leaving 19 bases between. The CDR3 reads CSASDPSAPSNEQFF. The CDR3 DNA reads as TGCAGTGCTAGTGATCCTAGCGCGCCCTCTAATGAGCAGTTCTTC.

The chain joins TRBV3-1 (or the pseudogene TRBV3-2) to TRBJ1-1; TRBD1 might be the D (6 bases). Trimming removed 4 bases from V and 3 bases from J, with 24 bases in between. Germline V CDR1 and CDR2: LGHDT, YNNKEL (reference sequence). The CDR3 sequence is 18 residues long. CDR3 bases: TGTGCCAGCAGCCCACCTTTGGGACAAGGGGGAAGGGACACTGAAGCTTTCTTT. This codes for CASSPPLGQGGRDTEAFF.

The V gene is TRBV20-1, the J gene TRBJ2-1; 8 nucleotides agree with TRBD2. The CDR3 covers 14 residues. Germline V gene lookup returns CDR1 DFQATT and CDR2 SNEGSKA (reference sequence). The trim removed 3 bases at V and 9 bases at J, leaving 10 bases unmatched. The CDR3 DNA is TGCAGTGCTAGTACCAAAGCGGGAGTGGGTGAGCAGTTCTTC. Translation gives CSASTKAGVGEQFF.

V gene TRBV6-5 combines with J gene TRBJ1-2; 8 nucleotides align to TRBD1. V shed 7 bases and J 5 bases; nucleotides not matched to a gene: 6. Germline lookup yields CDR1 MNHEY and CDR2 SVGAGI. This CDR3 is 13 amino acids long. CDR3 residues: CASISGGWYGYTF. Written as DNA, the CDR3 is TGTGCCAGCATCTCAGGGGGCTGGTATGGCTACACCTTC.

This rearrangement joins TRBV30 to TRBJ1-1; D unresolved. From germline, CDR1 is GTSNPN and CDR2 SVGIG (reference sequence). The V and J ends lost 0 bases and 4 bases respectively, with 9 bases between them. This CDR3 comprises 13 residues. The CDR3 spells CAWSVNVATEAFF. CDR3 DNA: TGTGCCTGGAGTGTTAACGTGGCCACTGAAGCTTTCTTT.

The CDR3 coding sequence is TGCAGTTCCTTAACCAGCGGAAGCACAGATACGCAGTATTTT. This codes for CSSLTSGSTDTQYF. The chain carries TRBV29-1 and TRBJ2-3; D is perhaps TRBD2 (5 bases). CDR3 length: 14 amino acids. The germline gives CDR1 SQVTM, CDR2 ANQGSEA.

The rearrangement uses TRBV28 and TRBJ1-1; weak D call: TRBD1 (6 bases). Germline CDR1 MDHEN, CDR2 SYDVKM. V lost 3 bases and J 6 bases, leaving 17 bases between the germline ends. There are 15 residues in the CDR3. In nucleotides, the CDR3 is TGTGCCAGCAGTTTCCTGAAAGGGGGTGTCTCTGAAGCTTTCTTT. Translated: CASSFLKGGVSEAFF.

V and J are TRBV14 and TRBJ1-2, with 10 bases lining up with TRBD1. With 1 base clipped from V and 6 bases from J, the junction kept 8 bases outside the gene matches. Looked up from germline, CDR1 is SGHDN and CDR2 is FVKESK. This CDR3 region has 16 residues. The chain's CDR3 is CASSQAPGQGMDGYTF. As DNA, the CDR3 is TGTGCCAGCAGCCAAGCCCCGGGACAGGGGATGGATGGCTACACCTTC. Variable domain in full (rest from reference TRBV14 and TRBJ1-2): EAGVTQFPSHSVIEKGQTVTLRCDPISGHDNLYWYRRVMGKEIKFLLHFVKESKQDESGMPNNRFLAERTGGTYSTLKVQPAELEDSGVYFCASSQAPGQGMDGYTFGSGTRLTVV.

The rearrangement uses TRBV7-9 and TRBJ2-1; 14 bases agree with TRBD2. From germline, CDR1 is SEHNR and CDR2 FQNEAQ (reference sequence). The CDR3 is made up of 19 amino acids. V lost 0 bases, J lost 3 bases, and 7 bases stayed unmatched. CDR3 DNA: TGTGCCAGCAGCTTAGCGGAAGGGACTAGCGGGAGCGGCTACAATGAGCAGTTCTTC. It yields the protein CASSLAEGTSGSGYNEQFF. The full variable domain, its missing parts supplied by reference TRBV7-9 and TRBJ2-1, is DTGVSQNPRHKITKRGQNVTFRCDPISEHNRLYWYRQTLGQGPEFLTYFQNEAQLEKSRLLSDRFSAERPKGSFSTLEIQRTEQGDSAMYLCASSLAEGTSGSGYNEQFFGPGTRLTVL.